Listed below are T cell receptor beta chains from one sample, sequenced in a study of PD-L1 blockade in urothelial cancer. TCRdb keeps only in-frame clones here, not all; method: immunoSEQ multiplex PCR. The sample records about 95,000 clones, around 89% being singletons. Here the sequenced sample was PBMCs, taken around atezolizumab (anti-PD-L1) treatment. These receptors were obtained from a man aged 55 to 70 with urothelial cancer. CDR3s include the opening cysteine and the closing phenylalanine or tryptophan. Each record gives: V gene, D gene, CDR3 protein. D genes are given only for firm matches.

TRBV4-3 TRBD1 CASSQDQGRGVTEAFF
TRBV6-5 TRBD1 CASNPTGTGGAFF
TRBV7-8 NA CASRKGVGRDQPQHF
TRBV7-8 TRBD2 CASSLAGGTYNEQFF
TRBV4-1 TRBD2 CASSQGLAGGTGELFF
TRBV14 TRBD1 CASSPRDRAYNEQFF
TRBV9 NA CASSLRTDYEQYF
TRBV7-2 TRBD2 CASSFRTSGRGEQYF
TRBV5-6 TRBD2 CASSTGGPLYEQFF
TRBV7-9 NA CASSLLASSYNEQFF
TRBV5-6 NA CASSPGTDTQYF
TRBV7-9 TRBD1 CASSLAPGQGTGELFF
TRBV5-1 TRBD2 CASSPTTSGGASYNEQFF